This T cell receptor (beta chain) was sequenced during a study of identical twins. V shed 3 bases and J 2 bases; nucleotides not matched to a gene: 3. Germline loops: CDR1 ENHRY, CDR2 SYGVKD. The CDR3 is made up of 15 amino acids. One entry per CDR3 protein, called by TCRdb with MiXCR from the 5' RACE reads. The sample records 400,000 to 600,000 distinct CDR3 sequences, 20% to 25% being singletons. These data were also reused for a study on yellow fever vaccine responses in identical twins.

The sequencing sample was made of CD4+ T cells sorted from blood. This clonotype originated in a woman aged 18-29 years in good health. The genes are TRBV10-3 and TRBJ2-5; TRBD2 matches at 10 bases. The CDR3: CAISELAGPQETQYF. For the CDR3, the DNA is TGTGCCATCAGTGAACTAGCGGGGCCTCAAGAGACCCAGTACTTC.